This entry describes one T cell receptor (beta chain). The data were obtained in a study of blood T cell repertoires in COVID-19. Researchers sorted participants into cohorts using their self-reported clinical history. This CDR3 comprises 12 residues. V lost 3 bases, J lost 9 bases, and 4 bases stayed unmatched. The V gene's germline CDR1 is MNHEY and CDR2 SVGAGI. The method was immunoSEQ multiplex PCR; TCRdb's version includes in-frame clones alone and lacks a portion of them. The table includes fewer than 500,000 clones, 75% to 90% detected once. V usage is TRBV6-5 and J usage is TRBJ2-7, with 8 bases identical to TRBD2. The source of this sequence is a man younger than 45 who had recovered from COVID-19. Sequencing was carried out using PBMCs or T cells enriched from blood (not recorded which). As DNA, the CDR3 is TGTGCCAGCAGTTATGAGCGGGAGAGGCAGTACTTC. It is translated as CASSYERERQYF.